This T cell receptor beta chain was recorded in a study of shared clonotypes between healthy human individuals. Study-level points and caveats: When compared with the clonotypes that were shared by all four sorted-subset donors, the non-shared clonotypes turned out to have lower generation probabilities.

Points on this clone: What it recognizes is unknown.

Sequencing was performed with immunoSEQ multiplex PCR; in TCRdb, only in-frame clones are kept and a portion is missing. The table has approximately 1.1 million clones, around three quarters seen once. There are 13 residues in the CDR3. Trimming removed 5 bases at V and 6 bases at J, with 13 bases between. From germline, CDR1 is SNHLY and CDR2 FYNNEI. This receptor was taken from a man in his late teens or twenties in good health. Some clones in this sample may be carry-over from other donors' samples. The V and J genes are TRBV2 and TRBJ1-2, with D perhaps matching TRBD1 (5 bases). Sequenced: memory CD4+ T cells from PBMCs. Subset in this sample: CD45RA-negative fraction. CDR3 residues: CASSRAGLDGYTF. DNA of the CDR3: TGTGCCAGCAGTAGGGCAGGGCTGGATGGCTACACCTTC.